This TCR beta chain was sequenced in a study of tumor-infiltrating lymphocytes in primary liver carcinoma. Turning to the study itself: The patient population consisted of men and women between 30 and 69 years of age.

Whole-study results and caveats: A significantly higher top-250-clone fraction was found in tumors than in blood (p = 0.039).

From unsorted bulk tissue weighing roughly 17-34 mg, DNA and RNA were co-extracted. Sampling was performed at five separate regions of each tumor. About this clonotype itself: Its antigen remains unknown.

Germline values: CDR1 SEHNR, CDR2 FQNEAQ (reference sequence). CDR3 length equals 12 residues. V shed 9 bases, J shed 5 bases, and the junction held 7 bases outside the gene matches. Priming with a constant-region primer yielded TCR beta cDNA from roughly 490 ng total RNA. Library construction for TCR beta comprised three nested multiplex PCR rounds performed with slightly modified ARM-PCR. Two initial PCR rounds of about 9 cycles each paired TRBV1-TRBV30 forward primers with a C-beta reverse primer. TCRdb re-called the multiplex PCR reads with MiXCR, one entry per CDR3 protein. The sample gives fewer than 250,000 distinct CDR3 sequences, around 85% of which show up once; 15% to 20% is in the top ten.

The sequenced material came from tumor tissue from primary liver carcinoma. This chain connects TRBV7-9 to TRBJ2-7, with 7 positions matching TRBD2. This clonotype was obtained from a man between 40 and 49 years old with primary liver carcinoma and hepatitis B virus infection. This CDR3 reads CASTWAGDEQYF. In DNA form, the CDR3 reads TGTGCCAGTACCTGGGCGGGGGACGAGCAGTACTTC.